Sequencing of this TCR beta chain was carried out in a study of early T cells in non-severe SARS-CoV-2 infection. Study-level information: RNA in bulk from unsorted whole blood was sequenced, and chains were unpaired.

This clonotype has more than one count but fewer than ten. TCRdb redid the calling of the 5' RACE reads with MiXCR, one entry per CDR3 protein. Altogether 65,000 to 95,000 distinct CDR3 sequences are present, 13% to 15% being singletons, with the ten largest covering approximately 11%. CDR1 and CDR2 from the germline V gene are SNHLY and FYNNEI. V was cut by 0 bases and J by 5 bases, with 4 bases left in between. This CDR3 contains 12 residues. This clonotype was obtained from an adult who was a healthcare worker with PCR-confirmed SARS-CoV-2 infection or an uninfected control (not recorded which). The sequencing sample was made of whole blood. V usage is TRBV2 and J usage is TRBJ1-2; D ambiguous. This chain's CDR3 is CASSEAGYGYTF. The DNA of the CDR3 is TGTGCCAGCAGTGAAGCTGGTTATGGCTACACCTTC.